The 5 T cell receptor beta chains listed next were all sequenced from one sample in a study of blood T cells in healthy people across ages. Sample-barcoded 5' priming and a J-beta primer mix drove a second PCR of 7 to 11 cycles. TCRdb fed the 5' RACE reads into MiXCR, producing one record per CDR3 protein. The table has hundreds of thousands of distinct CDR3 sequences, about 42% seen once. Sequencing input: blood. The receptors were sampled from an older woman in good health.

This rearrangement joins TRBV29-1 to TRBJ2-7, with 7 bases aligning to TRBD1. The junction had 4 bases not matched to a gene; V was cut back by 4 bases and J by 4 bases. CDR3 size: 12 residues. Germline V gives CDR1 SQVTM, CDR2 ANQGSEA. Written as DNA, the CDR3 is TGCAGCGTTGTTACAGGGGCATACGAGCAGTACTTC. It codes for CSVVTGAYEQYF.

V is TRBV4-3 and J is TRBJ2-7, with 11 bases lining up with TRBD2. The junction had 21 bases not matched to a gene; V was cut back by 1 base and J by 7 bases. Germline assignment: CDR1 LGHNA and CDR2 YSLEER. CDR3 length: 20 amino acids. In DNA, the CDR3 is TGCGCCAGCAGCCAAGGACGGCTAGCGGGAGGCGCCAGCAAGTACAATGAGCAGTACTTC. This gives the protein CASSQGRLAGGASKYNEQYF.

This clonotype has more than one count but fewer than ten. The chain carries TRBV20-1 and TRBJ2-7; 8 nucleotides agree with TRBD2. Looked up from germline, CDR1 is DFQATT and CDR2 is SNEGSKA (reference sequence). The CDR3 totals 13 residues. The J segment lost 3 bases and the V segment lost 7 bases, leaving 8 bases of the junction unmatched. The CDR3 loop is CSVRSLADYEQYF. CDR3 in DNA: TGCAGTGTCAGATCACTAGCGGACTACGAGCAGTACTTC.

This chain links TRBV20-1 with TRBJ2-3; D gene uncertain. CDR3 length equals 15 residues. V was trimmed by 3 bases and J by 7 bases, leaving 20 bases between them. CDR1 is DFQATT, CDR2 SNEGSKA, per germline (reference sequence). In DNA form, the CDR3 reads TGCAGTGCTAGTGATTCCAGCGTGGTTTTGAATACGCAGTATTTT. Its protein is CSASDSSVVLNTQYF.

The J gene is TRBJ2-5, the V gene TRBV3-1, with a weak D call TRBD1 (6 bases). This CDR3 has 13 amino acids. V dropped 2 bases and J dropped 11 bases, with 15 bases sitting between them. The germline V gene encodes CDR1 LGHDT and CDR2 YNNKEL (reference sequence). The CDR3 sequence is CASSQWSGEEQYF. CDR3 DNA: TGTGCCAGCAGCCAATGGTCAGGGGAAGAGCAGTACTTC.